This passage covers 28 T cell receptor beta chains from one sample sequenced in a study of cytomegalovirus exposure and HLA in healthy donors. Repertoires were generated with immunoSEQ multiplex PCR, while TCRdb's copy carries only in-frame clones and drops some. The sample lists 150,000 to 250,000 clones, about 81% occurring once. The specimen sequenced was PBMCs. Source of these receptors: a woman aged 30 to 39 in good health and CMV-seronegative.

The V gene is TRBV7-7, the J gene TRBJ2-2; 7 nucleotides match TRBD2. The germline V gene encodes CDR1 SSHAT and CDR2 FNYEAQ (reference sequence). The V segment lost 3 bases and the J segment 9 bases; nucleotides outside the gene matches: 10. The CDR3 extends over 15 amino acids. The CDR3 sequence is CASSLGGDRGWELFF. The CDR3 DNA is TGTGCCAGCAGCTTGGGGGGGGACCGCGGCTGGGAGCTGTTTTTT. Full variable domain (outside the CDR3, taken from reference TRBV7-7 and TRBJ2-2): GAGVSQSPRYKVTKRGQDVTLRCDPISSHATLYWYQQALGQGPEFLTYFNYEAQPDKSGLPSDRFSAERPEGSISTLTIQRTEQRDSAMYRCASSLGGDRGWELFFGEGSRLTVL.

This clone showed up just once. This chain links TRBV6-5 with TRBJ1-4; 7 nucleotides align to TRBD1. Germline V gene data show CDR1 as MNHEY and CDR2 as SVGAGI. CDR3 length equals 15 residues. With V trimmed by 2 bases and J by 8 bases, 8 bases remained unmatched. The CDR3 region has the DNA TGTGCCAGCAGTTACCCCCCGACAGGGAACGAAAAACTGTTTTTT. This gives the protein CASSYPPTGNEKLFF.

The chain's CDR3 is CASSFPETSGRRKTQYF. The CDR3 DNA follows: TGCGCCAGCAGCTTTCCCGAGACTAGCGGGAGAAGGAAGACCCAGTACTTC. V is TRBV5-1 and J is TRBJ2-5; 12 nucleotides match TRBD2. In germline, CDR1 is SGHRS, CDR2 YFSETQ. With V trimmed by 2 bases and J by 6 bases, 11 bases remained unmatched. CDR3 length: 17 residues. Filled out from reference TRBV5-1 and TRBJ2-5, the complete variable domain reads KAGVTQTPRYLIKTRGQQVTLSCSPISGHRSVSWYQQTPGQGLQFLFEYFSETQRNKGNFPGRFSGRQFSNSRSEMNVSTLELGDSALYLCASSFPETSGRRKTQYFGPGTRLLVL.

The chain uses TRBV14 and TRBJ1-1; 9 nucleotides align to TRBD1. The germline V gene encodes CDR1 SGHDN and CDR2 FVKESK. This CDR3 is built from 13 residues. J gave up 6 bases and V 4 bases, and 3 bases lay outside the gene matches. In nucleotides, the CDR3 is TGTGCCAGCAGCCCGGGACAGGGAGCTGAAGCTTTCTTT. This sequence encodes CASSPGQGAEAFF.

This rearrangement joins TRBV15 to TRBJ2-5; D may be TRBD1 (6 bases). Between the trimmed V and J ends, which lost 3 bases and 4 bases, there was a span of 15 bases. Germline V gene sequence: CDR1 LNHNV, CDR2 YYDKDF (reference sequence). The CDR3 spans 15 residues. Here the CDR3 DNA reads TGTGCCACCAGCAGCTCCAGGGGAGAGGGAGAGACCCAGTACTTC. Its translation: CATSSSRGEGETQYF.

This chain uses TRBV6-1 with TRBJ1-1, with TRBD1 as a possible D gene (6 bases). Germline values: CDR1 MNHNS, CDR2 SASEGT. CDR3 length: 16 amino acids. Trimming took off 0 bases at V and 1 base at J, with 12 bases between the two ends. The CDR3 DNA reads TGTGCCAGCAGTGAAGCGGGGGCAGGGACGAACACTGAAGCTTTCTTT. Protein: CASSEAGAGTNTEAFF.

J is TRBJ2-7 and V is TRBV27; possible D gene TRBD1, 6 bases. The CDR3 has 13 amino acids. The germline V and J ends were trimmed by 3 bases and 1 base, with 7 bases remaining between them. Germline CDR1 reads MNHEY; CDR2 reads SMNVEV (reference sequence). CDR3 residues: CASSFGQSYEQYF. CDR3 DNA: TGTGCCAGCAGTTTCGGACAGTCCTACGAGCAGTACTTC.

This clone came up once. This CDR3 reads CASCQLGNSPLHF. CDR3 bases: TGTGCCAGCTGCCAACTAGGGAATTCACCCCTCCACTTT. J is TRBJ1-6 and V is TRBV28; no clear D gene. The CDR3 totals 13 residues. V gave up 8 bases and J gave up 7 bases, with 12 bases separating them. Germline CDR1 and CDR2: MDHEN and SYDVKM.

The gene calls are TRBV4-1 and TRBJ1-5; TRBD1 aligns across 7 bases. CDR1 and CDR2 (germline): MGHRA, YSYEKL. This CDR3 region has 15 residues. The junction had 9 bases not matched to a gene; V was cut back by 1 base and J by 9 bases. CDR3 protein: CASSQGTGGIMPQHF. CDR3 sequence (DNA): TGCGCCAGCAGCCAAGGGACAGGAGGTATAATGCCCCAGCATTTT.

In its sample, this clone was seen a few times. The chain carries TRBV7-8 and TRBJ1-1, with 9 bases fitting TRBD1. The junction had 5 bases not matched to a gene; V was cut back by 5 bases and J by 1 base. CDR1 is SGHVS, CDR2 FQNEAQ, per germline. CDR3 length: 15 amino acids. The DNA for the CDR3 is TGTGCCAGCAGCGAATGGACAGGGGCGAACACTGAAGCTTTCTTT. It codes for CASSEWTGANTEAFF.

This clone turned up a few times. This chain links TRBV4-1 with TRBJ1-3; no clear D. This CDR3 region has 15 residues. CDR1 and CDR2 from the germline V gene are MGHRA and YSYEKL. The V end was cut by 1 base, the J end by 0 bases, with 7 bases between. The CDR3 here is CASSQVYSSGNTIYF. The CDR3, as DNA: TGCGCCAGCAGCCAAGTTTATAGCTCTGGAAACACCATATATTTT.

The chain couples TRBV15 to TRBJ2-7; D is unclear. Trimming removed 6 bases from V and 3 bases from J, with 12 bases in between. CDR3 length equals 13 residues. Germline V gives CDR1 LNHNV, CDR2 YYDKDF (reference sequence). In DNA, the CDR3 is TGTGCCACCAGGAAGCCAGCGAGCTACGAGCAGTACTTC. It encodes CATRKPASYEQYF.

This chain uses TRBV28 with TRBJ1-2; 8 bases agree with TRBD1. The ends lost 3 bases at V and 4 bases at J; junction bases unmatched: 7. CDR1 and CDR2 from the germline V gene are MDHEN and SYDVKM. There are 15 residues in the CDR3. The CDR3: CASSLGTGNTYGYTF. Written as DNA, the CDR3 is TGTGCCAGCAGTTTGGGGACAGGAAACACCTATGGCTACACCTTC.

The V gene is TRBV19, the J gene TRBJ1-6, with D uncertain. Trimming shortened V by 4 bases and J by 9 bases, and 10 bases separated the two germline ends. Germline V gene lookup returns CDR1 LNHDA and CDR2 SQIVND (reference sequence). The CDR3 loop spans 13 amino acids. CDR3: CASSTPGSSPLHF. The CDR3 region has the DNA TGTGCCAGTAGTACCCCTGGCTCTTCACCCCTCCACTTT.

This CDR3 is CASSIRGQGTGELFF. The CDR3 DNA reads TGTGCCAGCAGCATCAGGGGGCAGGGCACCGGGGAGCTGTTTTTT. The V gene is TRBV7-8, the J gene TRBJ2-2; 8 bases align to TRBD1. The CDR3 has 15 residues. Germline V lookup: CDR1 SGHVS, CDR2 FQNEAQ. V shed 5 bases, J shed 4 bases, and the junction held 6 bases outside the gene matches.

This clone has more than one count but fewer than ten. V is TRBV30 and J is TRBJ1-2; D is perhaps TRBD1 (5 bases). V dropped 1 base and J dropped 4 bases, with 7 bases sitting between them. This CDR3 has 12 residues. Germline V gene data show CDR1 as GTSNPN and CDR2 as SVGIG (reference sequence). The chain's CDR3 is CAWSAGFYGYTF. Written as DNA, the CDR3 is TGTGCCTGGAGTGCAGGGTTCTATGGCTACACCTTC.

The chain employs TRBV6-5 and TRBJ2-5; a possible D gene is TRBD2 (5 bases). Deletions cut 2 bases from V and 5 bases from J, with 12 bases between. In germline, CDR1 is MNHEY, CDR2 SVGAGI. The CDR3 spans 14 residues. This chain's CDR3 is CASSYPTPGETQYF. CDR3 in DNA: TGTGCCAGCAGTTACCCAACCCCGGGGGAGACCCAGTACTTC.

The chain employs TRBV28 and TRBJ1-5, with D possibly being TRBD1 (5 bases). Germline V CDR1 and CDR2: MDHEN, SYDVKM. The CDR3 loop spans 14 amino acids. The V and J ends lost 3 bases and 7 bases respectively, with 13 bases between them. In DNA, the CDR3 is TGTGCCAGCAGTTTCCCAGGGTCCCGGCAGCCCCAGCATTTT. Residues: CASSFPGSRQPQHF. Full variable domain (rest looked up from reference TRBV28 and TRBJ1-5): DVKVTQSSRYLVKRTGEKVFLECVQDMDHENMFWYRQDPGLGLRLIYFSYDVKMKEKGDIPEGYSVSREKKERFSLILESASTNQTSMYLCASSFPGSRQPQHFGDGTRLSIL.

This chain connects TRBV11-2 to TRBJ2-5, with 9 positions matching TRBD2. V gave up 1 base and J gave up 5 bases; unmatched junction bases: 5. The CDR3 consists of 15 residues. Germline lookup yields CDR1 SGHAT and CDR2 FQNNGV. DNA for the CDR3: TGTGCCAGCAGCTTAGGCGGGACTAGCTTGGAGACCCAGTACTTC. It encodes CASSLGGTSLETQYF.

The rearrangement uses TRBV15 and TRBJ2-3, with D tentatively TRBD1 (5 bases). The CDR3 is 13 amino acids. From germline, CDR1 is LNHNV and CDR2 YYDKDF (reference sequence). The V gene lost 2 bases and the J gene lost 5 bases, with 8 bases spanning the gap. The CDR3 DNA reads TGTGCCACCAGCAGACAGGGTCAAGATACGCAGTATTTT. It yields the protein CATSRQGQDTQYF.

This rearrangement joins TRBV10-3 to TRBJ1-1, with 11 bases that match TRBD1. The germline V gene encodes CDR1 ENHRY and CDR2 SYGVKD. Trimming at V came to 6 bases and at J to 5 bases, leaving 5 bases not matched to a gene. This CDR3 is built from 14 residues. CDR3 in amino acids: CAIRGQGVGTEAFF. The CDR3 DNA is TGTGCCATCAGGGGACAGGGGGTAGGTACTGAAGCTTTCTTT.

The J gene is TRBJ1-2, the V gene TRBV19; D not certain. Germline values: CDR1 LNHDA, CDR2 SQIVND (reference sequence). This CDR3 contains 15 residues. Trimming took off 6 bases at V and 0 bases at J, with 14 bases between the two ends. The CDR3 coding sequence is TGTGCCAGTAGGATTGGGAGCCGAGCTAACTATGGCTACACCTTC. Residues: CASRIGSRANYGYTF.

This rearrangement joins TRBV6-1 to TRBJ1-1, with 8 bases fitting TRBD1. Trimming cost V 3 bases and J 1 base; bases outside gene matches: 4. This CDR3 has 15 amino acids. The germline gives CDR1 MNHNS, CDR2 SASEGT. CDR3 bases: TGTGCCAGCAGTGACAGGGGGCGAGGGAACACTGAAGCTTTCTTT. It codes for CASSDRGRGNTEAFF.

The rearrangement uses TRBV28 and TRBJ1-2, with 11 bases fitting TRBD1. The CDR3 totals 15 residues. Looked up from germline, CDR1 is MDHEN and CDR2 is SYDVKM. Trimming cost V 5 bases and J 4 bases; bases outside gene matches: 6. CDR3 DNA: TGTGCCAGCAGTCCCGCCGGGACAGGGGGCTATGGCTACACCTTC. This sequence encodes CASSPAGTGGYGYTF.

The rearrangement joins TRBV7-9 to TRBJ2-1; TRBD1 is a possible D gene (6 bases). Germline CDR1 and CDR2: SEHNR and FQNEAQ (reference sequence). V lost 7 bases, J lost 2 bases, and 18 bases lay in between. The CDR3 is 16 residues long. The CDR3 bases are TGTGCCAGCAAACCGGCAACAGGGACGGCCTACAATGAGCAGTTCTTC. Its protein is CASKPATGTAYNEQFF.

The chain combines TRBV29-1 with TRBJ1-4; 9 bases map to TRBD1. Germline assignment: CDR1 SQVTM and CDR2 ANQGSEA. The CDR3 contains 17 residues. Trimming removed 7 bases from V and 0 bases from J; junction bases left unmatched: 12. The CDR3 bases are TGCAGCGCACGGACCGGGACAGGGCCGTCAACTAATGAAAAACTGTTTTTT. Translating it yields CSARTGTGPSTNEKLFF.

The chain recombines TRBV6-5 with TRBJ1-1; perhaps TRBD1 as D (6 bases). CDR1 is MNHEY and CDR2 is SVGAGI in the germline V gene. The length of the CDR3 is 15 residues. V shed 6 bases and J shed 1 base, with 15 bases lying between them. As DNA, the CDR3 is TGTGCCAGCAGCCCCCGCGGGGGGGCGAACACTGAAGCTTTCTTT. Its protein product is CASSPRGGANTEAFF.

This clone was seen a handful of times. The chain is built from TRBV4-1 and TRBJ1-2; weak D call: TRBD1 (5 bases). Germline values: CDR1 MGHRA, CDR2 YSYEKL. The length of the CDR3 is 15 residues. Trimming took 2 bases from V and 0 from J, leaving 10 bases between them. This CDR3 is CASSQTAGTNYGYTF. The CDR3 coding sequence is TGCGCCAGCAGCCAAACTGCAGGGACTAACTATGGCTACACCTTC.